This T cell receptor beta chain was recorded in a study of cytomegalovirus exposure and HLA in healthy donors. Study-wide results and limits: The study put under 200 TCR beta chains on its list as cytomegalovirus-associated. TCR clusters originating in the first cohort tended to co-occur in the roughly 120 validation repertoires, according to a later analysis. Three CMV-associated chains proved CMV antigen-specific in vitro.

Measured with immunoSEQ multiplex PCR; TCRdb has only the in-frame clones, and not every one. The table has under 200,000 clones, approximately 87% seen once. This clone was found once. Its antigen remains unidentified. The junction had 6 bases not matched to a gene; V was cut back by 5 bases and J by 3 bases. CDR3 length equals 14 residues. Germline CDR1 and CDR2: SGHTA and FQGNSA. This TCR came from a woman in her 30s in good health and CMV-seronegative. Sequencing input: PBMCs. The chain joins TRBV7-2 to TRBJ2-7; 8 positions agree with TRBD2. CDR3 nucleotide sequence: TGTGCCAGCAGCCTTAGGCGGGGGGTCTACGAGCAGTACTTC. This gives the protein CASSLRRGVYEQYF.